The sequence of this T cell receptor beta chain was determined in a study of blood T cell repertoires in COVID-19. Study at large: PBMCs, B-cell-depleted T cells, or T cells were the source of the cDNA or gDNA that made up the material.

Per the authors' pipeline: Reference gene primer amplification yielded estimated nucleated cell counts. Here immunoSEQ multiplex PCR was the method, and the copy in TCRdb shows in-frame clones only, minus some. D and trimming come from the DNA, and the V and J calls and clone size come from that table. The table includes roughly 43,000 clones, just under 70% detected once. CDR3 size: 14 residues. Germline V lookup: CDR1 SNHLY, CDR2 FYNNEI. V was clipped by 5 bases and J by 7 bases, with 12 bases between them. This chain joins TRBV2 and TRBJ1-6; the D is unclear. The sequence was obtained from an elderly man with acute or convalescent COVID-19. The sequenced sample consisted of peripheral blood. DNA for the CDR3: TGTGCCAGCAGTCAGAGGATGAAAAATTCACCCCTCCACTTT. Translated: CASSQRMKNSPLHF.